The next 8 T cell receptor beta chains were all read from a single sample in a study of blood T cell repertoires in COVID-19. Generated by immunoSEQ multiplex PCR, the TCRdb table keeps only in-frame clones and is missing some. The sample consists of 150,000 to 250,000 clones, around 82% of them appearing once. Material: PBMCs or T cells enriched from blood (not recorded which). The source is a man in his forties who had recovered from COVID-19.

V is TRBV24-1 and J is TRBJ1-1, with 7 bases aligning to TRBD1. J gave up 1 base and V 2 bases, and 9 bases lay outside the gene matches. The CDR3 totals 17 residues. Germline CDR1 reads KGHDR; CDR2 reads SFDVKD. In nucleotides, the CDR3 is TGTGCCACCAGTGATTGGGACAGTAGGGAAAAGAACACTGAAGCTTTCTTT. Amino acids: CATSDWDSREKNTEAFF.

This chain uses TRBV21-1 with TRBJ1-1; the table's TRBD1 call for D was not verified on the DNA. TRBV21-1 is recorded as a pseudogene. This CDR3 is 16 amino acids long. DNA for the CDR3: TGTGCCAGCAGCAAAGGGACAGGGGGTTGGAACACTGAAGCTTTCTTT. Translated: CASSKGTGGWNTEAFF.

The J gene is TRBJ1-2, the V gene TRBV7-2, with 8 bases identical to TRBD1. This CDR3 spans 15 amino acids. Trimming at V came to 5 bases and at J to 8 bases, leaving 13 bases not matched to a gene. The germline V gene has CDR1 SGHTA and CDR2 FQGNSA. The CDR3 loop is CASSLYTGTGNGYTF. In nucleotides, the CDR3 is TGTGCCAGCAGCCTATACACCGGGACAGGCAACGGCTACACCTTC.

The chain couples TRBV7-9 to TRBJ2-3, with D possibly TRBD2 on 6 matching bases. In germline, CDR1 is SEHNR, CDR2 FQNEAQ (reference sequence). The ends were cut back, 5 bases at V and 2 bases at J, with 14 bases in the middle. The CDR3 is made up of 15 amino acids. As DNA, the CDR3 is TGTGCCAGCAGCCCAGTAGGAGGGAACACAGATACGCAGTATTTT. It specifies CASSPVGGNTDTQYF.

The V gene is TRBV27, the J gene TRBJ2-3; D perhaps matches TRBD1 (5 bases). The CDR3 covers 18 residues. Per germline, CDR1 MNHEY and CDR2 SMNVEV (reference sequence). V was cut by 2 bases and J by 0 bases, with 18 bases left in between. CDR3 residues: CASSLTKGRAFSTDTQYF. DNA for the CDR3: TGTGCCAGCAGTTTAACGAAAGGCAGGGCGTTTAGCACAGATACGCAGTATTTT.

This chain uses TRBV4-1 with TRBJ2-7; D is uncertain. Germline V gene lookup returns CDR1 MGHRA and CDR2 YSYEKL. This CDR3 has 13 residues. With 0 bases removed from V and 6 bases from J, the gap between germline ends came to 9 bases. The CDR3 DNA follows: TGCGCCAGCAGCCAAGATTTCGCGGCCGAGCAGTACTTC. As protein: CASSQDFAAEQYF.

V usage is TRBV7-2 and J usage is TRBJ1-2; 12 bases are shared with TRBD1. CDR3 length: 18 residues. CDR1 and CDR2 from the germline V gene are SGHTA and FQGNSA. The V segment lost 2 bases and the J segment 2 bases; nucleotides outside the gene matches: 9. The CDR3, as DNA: TGTGCCAGCAGCTTAAGAAATGTCGGGACAGGGGGCAACTATGGCTACACCTTC. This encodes CASSLRNVGTGGNYGYTF.

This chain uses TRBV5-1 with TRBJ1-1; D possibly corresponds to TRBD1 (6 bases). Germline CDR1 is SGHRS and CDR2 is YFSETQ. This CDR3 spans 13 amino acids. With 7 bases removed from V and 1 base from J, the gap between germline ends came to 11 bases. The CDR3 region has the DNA TGCGCCAGCCGATCGACAGGGAACACTGAAGCTTTCTTT. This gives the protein CASRSTGNTEAFF.